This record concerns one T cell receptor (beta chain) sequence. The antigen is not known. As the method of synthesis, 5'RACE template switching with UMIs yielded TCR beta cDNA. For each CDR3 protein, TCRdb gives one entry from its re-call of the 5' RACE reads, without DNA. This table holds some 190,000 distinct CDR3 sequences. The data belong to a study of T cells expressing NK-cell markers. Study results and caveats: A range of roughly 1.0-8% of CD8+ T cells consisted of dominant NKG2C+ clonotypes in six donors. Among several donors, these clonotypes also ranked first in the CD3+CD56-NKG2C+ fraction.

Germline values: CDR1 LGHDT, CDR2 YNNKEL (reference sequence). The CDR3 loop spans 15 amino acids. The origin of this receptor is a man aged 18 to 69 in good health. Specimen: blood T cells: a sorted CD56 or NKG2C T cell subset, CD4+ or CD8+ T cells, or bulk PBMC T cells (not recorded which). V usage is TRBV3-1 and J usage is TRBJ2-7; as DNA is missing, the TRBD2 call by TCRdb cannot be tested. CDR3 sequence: CASSHPAGGWNEQYF.